This is a list of T cell receptor beta chains from one sample in a study of cytomegalovirus exposure and HLA in healthy donors. Sequencing was performed with immunoSEQ multiplex PCR; in TCRdb, only in-frame clones are kept and a portion is missing. This table holds 150,000 or so clones, 60% to 85% found once. Specimen: PBMCs. These receptors all come from a man in his forties in good health and CMV-seropositive. The CDR3 runs from the conserved cysteine through the conserved F or W. Fields, in order: CDR3 length, J gene, clone size, V gene, D gene, CDR3 protein, CDR3 DNA. A D gene is named only where the DNA matches it firmly. Not every row has a clone size; where given, it reads once, few, many or a size class.

cdr3_length: 14; j_call: TRBJ2-7; clone_size: -; v_call: TRBV2; d_call: -; cdr3_aa: CASESGLATYEQYF; cdr3_nt: TGTGCCAGCGAGAGTGGGCTAGCGACCTACGAGCAGTACTTC
cdr3_length: 14; j_call: TRBJ1-1; clone_size: -; v_call: TRBV2; d_call: -; cdr3_aa: CASNRGGGATEAFF; cdr3_nt: TGTGCCAGCAATCGCGGGGGGGGCGCAACTGAAGCTTTCTTT
cdr3_length: 15; j_call: TRBJ2-3; clone_size: -; v_call: TRBV6-4; d_call: TRBD2; cdr3_aa: CASSTTSGSTDTQYF; cdr3_nt: TGTGCCAGCAGTACGACTAGCGGGAGCACAGATACGCAGTATTTT
cdr3_length: 14; j_call: TRBJ1-1; clone_size: -; v_call: TRBV6-6; d_call: -; cdr3_aa: CASSYSIGYTEAFF; cdr3_nt: TGTGCCAGCAGTTACAGTATCGGGTACACTGAAGCTTTCTTT
cdr3_length: 13; j_call: TRBJ1-2; clone_size: -; v_call: TRBV2; d_call: -; cdr3_aa: CASGKGDGYGYTF; cdr3_nt: TGTGCCAGCGGGAAAGGGGATGGCTATGGCTACACCTTC
cdr3_length: 16; j_call: TRBJ2-3; clone_size: -; v_call: TRBV18; d_call: -; cdr3_aa: CASSPINGRTTDTQYF; cdr3_nt: TGTGCCAGCTCACCAATAAATGGGCGGACAACAGATACGCAGTATTTT
cdr3_length: 15; j_call: TRBJ2-7; clone_size: -; v_call: TRBV5-4; d_call: -; cdr3_aa: CASSPEASRAYEQYF; cdr3_nt: TGTGCCAGCAGCCCGGAGGCCAGTAGAGCCTACGAGCAGTACTTC
cdr3_length: 13; j_call: TRBJ1-1; clone_size: -; v_call: TRBV28; d_call: -; cdr3_aa: CASNAGMNTEAFF; cdr3_nt: TGTGCCAGCAACGCGGGTATGAACACTGAAGCTTTCTTT
cdr3_length: 16; j_call: TRBJ1-1; clone_size: -; v_call: TRBV5-1; d_call: TRBD1; cdr3_aa: CATSRDSGTVSTEAFF; cdr3_nt: TGCGCCACCTCCCGGGACAGCGGAACGGTGTCAACTGAAGCTTTCTTT
cdr3_length: 16; j_call: TRBJ2-3; clone_size: -; v_call: TRBV14; d_call: TRBD2; cdr3_aa: CASSPLAGGGTDTQYF; cdr3_nt: TGTGCCAGCAGCCCTTTAGCGGGAGGAGGTACAGATACGCAGTATTTT
cdr3_length: 15; j_call: TRBJ2-7; clone_size: -; v_call: TRBV5-4; d_call: -; cdr3_aa: CASSPWRDSSYEQYF; cdr3_nt: TGTGCCAGCAGCCCCTGGCGCGACAGCTCCTACGAGCAGTACTTC
cdr3_length: 15; j_call: TRBJ2-1; clone_size: -; v_call: TRBV11-3; d_call: TRBD2; cdr3_aa: CASSPTSGAINEQFF; cdr3_nt: TGTGCCAGCAGCCCGACTAGCGGGGCGATCAATGAGCAGTTCTTC
cdr3_length: 14; j_call: TRBJ2-2; clone_size: -; v_call: TRBV9; d_call: -; cdr3_aa: CASSVQGQTGELFF; cdr3_nt: TGTGCCAGCAGCGTCCAGGGACAAACCGGGGAGCTGTTTTTT
cdr3_length: 14; j_call: TRBJ2-3; clone_size: -; v_call: TRBV30; d_call: -; cdr3_aa: CAWSDSNPEDTQYF; cdr3_nt: TGTGCCTGGAGCGACTCGAACCCCGAAGATACGCAGTATTTT
cdr3_length: 13; j_call: TRBJ1-3; clone_size: -; v_call: TRBV28; d_call: -; cdr3_aa: CASSLYGGNTIYF; cdr3_nt: TGTGCCAGCAGTTTATACGGGGGAAACACCATATATTTT
cdr3_length: 15; j_call: TRBJ1-4; clone_size: many; v_call: TRBV7-9; d_call: TRBD1; cdr3_aa: CASSLRTGGNEKLFF; cdr3_nt: TGTGCCAGCAGCTTAAGGACAGGGGGAAATGAAAAACTGTTTTTT
cdr3_length: 14; j_call: TRBJ2-5; clone_size: few; v_call: TRBV4-2; d_call: -; cdr3_aa: CASSQDGRGETQYF; cdr3_nt: TGTGCCAGCAGCCAAGATGGCAGAGGGGAGACCCAGTACTTC
cdr3_length: 13; j_call: TRBJ1-6; clone_size: few; v_call: TRBV6-6; d_call: -; cdr3_aa: CASSFLEGSPLHF; cdr3_nt: TGTGCCAGCAGTTTCCTCGAGGGTTCACCCCTCCACTTT
cdr3_length: 15; j_call: TRBJ2-7; clone_size: -; v_call: TRBV28; d_call: -; cdr3_aa: CASSSGAGASYEQYF; cdr3_nt: TGTGCCAGCAGCAGCGGGGCGGGGGCCAGCTACGAGCAGTACTTC
cdr3_length: 15; j_call: TRBJ2-5; clone_size: -; v_call: TRBV7-6; d_call: TRBD1; cdr3_aa: CASSRQGASLETQYF; cdr3_nt: TGTGCCAGCAGCCGACAGGGGGCGTCTCTTGAGACCCAGTACTTC
cdr3_length: 15; j_call: TRBJ2-3; clone_size: -; v_call: TRBV5-1; d_call: -; cdr3_aa: CASSPTPAEGDTQYF; cdr3_nt: TGCGCCAGCAGCCCAACTCCGGCGGAGGGAGATACGCAGTATTTT
cdr3_length: 16; j_call: TRBJ1-3; clone_size: few; v_call: TRBV5-4; d_call: TRBD1; cdr3_aa: CASSSTGARAGNTIYF; cdr3_nt: TGTGCCAGCAGCTCCACAGGGGCCCGAGCGGGAAACACCATATATTTT
cdr3_length: 14; j_call: TRBJ1-1; clone_size: -; v_call: TRBV5-6; d_call: -; cdr3_aa: CASSLVYGVTEAFF; cdr3_nt: TGTGCCAGCAGCTTGGTGTACGGGGTCACTGAAGCTTTCTTT
cdr3_length: 13; j_call: TRBJ1-2; clone_size: -; v_call: TRBV9; d_call: TRBD1; cdr3_aa: CASSVVDREDYTF; cdr3_nt: TGTGCCAGCAGCGTAGTAGACAGGGAGGACTACACCTTC
cdr3_length: 14; j_call: TRBJ2-1; clone_size: -; v_call: TRBV4-1; d_call: TRBD2; cdr3_aa: CASSQGGGYNEQFF; cdr3_nt: TGCGCCAGCAGCCAAGGCGGGGGTTACAATGAGCAGTTCTTC
cdr3_length: 16; j_call: TRBJ2-5; clone_size: -; v_call: TRBV28; d_call: TRBD2; cdr3_aa: CASSWGASGTQETQYF; cdr3_nt: TGTGCCAGCAGCTGGGGTGCTAGCGGCACCCAAGAGACCCAGTACTTC
cdr3_length: 16; j_call: TRBJ2-1; clone_size: once; v_call: TRBV4-1; d_call: TRBD2; cdr3_aa: CASSQGLAALYNEQFF; cdr3_nt: TGCGCCAGCAGCCAAGGACTAGCGGCCTTGTACAATGAGCAGTTCTTC
cdr3_length: 15; j_call: TRBJ2-1; clone_size: once; v_call: TRBV27; d_call: TRBD1; cdr3_aa: CASSLGTGGWDEQFF; cdr3_nt: TGTGCCAGCAGCCTTGGGACAGGGGGCTGGGATGAGCAGTTCTTC
cdr3_length: 15; j_call: TRBJ2-3; clone_size: -; v_call: TRBV30; d_call: TRBD2; cdr3_aa: CAWSVRLAGTDTQYF; cdr3_nt: TGTGCCTGGAGTGTACGACTAGCGGGCACAGATACGCAGTATTTT
cdr3_length: 15; j_call: TRBJ2-5; clone_size: -; v_call: TRBV5-4; d_call: TRBD2; cdr3_aa: CASSLRGLGGETQYF; cdr3_nt: TGTGCCAGCAGCTTGAGGGGACTAGGAGGTGAGACCCAGTACTTC
cdr3_length: 13; j_call: TRBJ2-7; clone_size: -; v_call: TRBV28; d_call: TRBD2; cdr3_aa: CASLGTSGYEQYF; cdr3_nt: TGTGCCAGTTTGGGGACTAGCGGATACGAGCAGTACTTC
cdr3_length: 13; j_call: TRBJ2-4; clone_size: -; v_call: TRBV5-1; d_call: -; cdr3_aa: CASSLGTENIQYF; cdr3_nt: TGCGCCAGCAGCTTGGGGACAGAAAACATTCAGTACTTC